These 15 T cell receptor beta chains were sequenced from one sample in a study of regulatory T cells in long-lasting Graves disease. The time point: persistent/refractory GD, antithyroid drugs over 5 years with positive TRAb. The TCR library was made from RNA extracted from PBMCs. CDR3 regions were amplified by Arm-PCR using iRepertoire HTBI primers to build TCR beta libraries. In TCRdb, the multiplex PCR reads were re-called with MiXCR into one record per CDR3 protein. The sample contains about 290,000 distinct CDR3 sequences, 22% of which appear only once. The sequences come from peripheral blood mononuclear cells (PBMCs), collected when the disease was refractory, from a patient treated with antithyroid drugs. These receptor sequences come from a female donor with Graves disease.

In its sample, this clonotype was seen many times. Written as DNA, the CDR3 is TGTGCCACCCGGGACAGGGGGTTTTCCGGGGAGCTGTTTTTT. Encoded protein: CATRDRGFSGELFF. V usage is TRBV27 and J usage is TRBJ2-2; 11 positions agree with TRBD1. The CDR3 length is 14 residues. The V and J ends lost 10 bases and 6 bases, in that order; junction bases with no gene match: 7. Germline CDR1 is MNHEY and CDR2 is SMNVEV (reference sequence).

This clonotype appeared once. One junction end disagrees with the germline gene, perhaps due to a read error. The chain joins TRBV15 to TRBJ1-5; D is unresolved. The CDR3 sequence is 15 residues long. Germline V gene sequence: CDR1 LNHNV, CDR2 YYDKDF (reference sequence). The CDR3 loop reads CATSRDLGSNRPQHF. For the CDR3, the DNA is TGTGCCACCAGCAGAGATCTGGGCAGCAATCGGCCCCAGCATTTT.

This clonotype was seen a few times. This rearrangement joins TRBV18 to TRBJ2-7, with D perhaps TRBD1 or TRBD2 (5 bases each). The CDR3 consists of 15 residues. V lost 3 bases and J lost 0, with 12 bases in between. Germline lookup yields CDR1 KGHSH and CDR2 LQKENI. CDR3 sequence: CASSPPSGGSYEQYF. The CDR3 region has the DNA TGTGCCAGCTCACCCCCGAGTGGGGGCTCCTACGAGCAGTACTTC.

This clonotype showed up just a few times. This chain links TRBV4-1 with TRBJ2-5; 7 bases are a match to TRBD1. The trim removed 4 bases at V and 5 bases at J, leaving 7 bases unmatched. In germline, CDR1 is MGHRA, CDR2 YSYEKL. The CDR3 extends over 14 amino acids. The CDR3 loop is CASSRQGTAETQYF. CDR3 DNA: TGCGCCAGCAGCCGCCAAGGGACAGCCGAGACCCAGTACTTC.

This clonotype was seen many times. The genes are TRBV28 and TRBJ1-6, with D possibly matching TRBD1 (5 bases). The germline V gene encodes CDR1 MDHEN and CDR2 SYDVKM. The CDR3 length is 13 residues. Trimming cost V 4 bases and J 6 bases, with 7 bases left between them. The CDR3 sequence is CASSSGVNSPLHF. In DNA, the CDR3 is TGTGCCAGCAGTTCGGGGGTTAATTCACCCCTCCACTTT. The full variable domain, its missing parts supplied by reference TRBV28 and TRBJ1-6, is DVKVTQSSRYLVKRTGEKVFLECVQDMDHENMFWYRQDPGLGLRLIYFSYDVKMKEKGDIPEGYSVSREKKERFSLILESASTNQTSMYLCASSSGVNSPLHFGNGTRLTVT.

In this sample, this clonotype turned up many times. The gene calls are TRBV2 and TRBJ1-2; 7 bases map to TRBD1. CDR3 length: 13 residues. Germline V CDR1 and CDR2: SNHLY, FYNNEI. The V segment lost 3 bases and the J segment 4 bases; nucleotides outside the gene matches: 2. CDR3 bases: TGTGCCAGCAGTGAGGCAGGGGGCTATGGCTACACCTTC. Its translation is CASSEAGGYGYTF.

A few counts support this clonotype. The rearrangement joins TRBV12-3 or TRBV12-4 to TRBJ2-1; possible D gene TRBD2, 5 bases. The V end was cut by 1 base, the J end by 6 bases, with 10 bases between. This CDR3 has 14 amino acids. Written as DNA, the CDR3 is TGTGCCAGCAGTTTAGTGGAGGCCGGCAATGAGCAGTTCTTC. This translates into CASSLVEAGNEQFF.

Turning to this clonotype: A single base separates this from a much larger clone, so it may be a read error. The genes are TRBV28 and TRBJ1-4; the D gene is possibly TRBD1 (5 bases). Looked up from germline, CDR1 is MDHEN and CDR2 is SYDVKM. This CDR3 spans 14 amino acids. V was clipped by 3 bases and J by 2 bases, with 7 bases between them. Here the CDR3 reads CASSFGGTNEKLFF. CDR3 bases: TGTGCCAGCAGTTTTGGGGGTACTAATGAAAAACTGTTTTTT. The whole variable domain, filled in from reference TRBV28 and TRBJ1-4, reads DVKVTQSSRYLVKRTGEKVFLECVQDMDHENMFWYRQDPGLGLRLIYFSYDVKMKEKGDIPEGYSVSREKKERFSLILESASTNQTSMYLCASSFGGTNEKLFFGSGTQLSVL.

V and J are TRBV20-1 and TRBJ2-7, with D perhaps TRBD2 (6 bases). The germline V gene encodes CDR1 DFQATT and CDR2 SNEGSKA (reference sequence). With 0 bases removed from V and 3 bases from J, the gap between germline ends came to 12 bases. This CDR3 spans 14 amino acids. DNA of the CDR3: TGCAGTGCTAGAGATCCAGCGGGTAGCTACGAGCAGTACTTC. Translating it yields CSARDPAGSYEQYF.

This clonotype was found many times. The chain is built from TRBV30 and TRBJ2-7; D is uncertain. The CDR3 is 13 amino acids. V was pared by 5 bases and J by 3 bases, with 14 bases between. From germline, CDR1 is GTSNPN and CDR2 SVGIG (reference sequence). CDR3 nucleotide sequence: TGTGCCTGGGATAGTGTATGGGGCTACGAGCAGTACTTC. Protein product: CAWDSVWGYEQYF.

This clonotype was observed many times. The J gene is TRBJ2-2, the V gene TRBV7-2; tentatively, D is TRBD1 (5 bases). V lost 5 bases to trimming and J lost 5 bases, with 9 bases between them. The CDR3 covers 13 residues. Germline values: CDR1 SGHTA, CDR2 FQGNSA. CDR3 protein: CASSLRQTGELFF. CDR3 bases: TGTGCCAGCAGCCTCCGACAGACCGGGGAGCTGTTTTTT.

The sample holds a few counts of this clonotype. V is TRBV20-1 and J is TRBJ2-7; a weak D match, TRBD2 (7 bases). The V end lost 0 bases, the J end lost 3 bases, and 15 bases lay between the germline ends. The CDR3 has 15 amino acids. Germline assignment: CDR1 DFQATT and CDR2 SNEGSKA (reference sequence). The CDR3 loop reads CSARDRGALRYEQYF. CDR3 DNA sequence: TGCAGTGCTAGAGATCGGGGGGCGTTGCGCTACGAGCAGTACTTC.

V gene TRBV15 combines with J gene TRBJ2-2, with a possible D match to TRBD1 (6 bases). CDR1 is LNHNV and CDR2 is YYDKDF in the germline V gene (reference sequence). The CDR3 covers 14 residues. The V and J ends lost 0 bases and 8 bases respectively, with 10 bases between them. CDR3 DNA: TGTGCCACCAGCAGAGAGACCAGGGGTGGGGAGCTGTTTTTT. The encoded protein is CATSRETRGGELFF.

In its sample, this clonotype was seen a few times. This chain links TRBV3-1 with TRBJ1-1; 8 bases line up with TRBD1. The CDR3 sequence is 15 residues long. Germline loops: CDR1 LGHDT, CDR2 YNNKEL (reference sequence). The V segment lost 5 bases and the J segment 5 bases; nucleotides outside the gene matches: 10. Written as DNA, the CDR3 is TGTGCCAGCAGCGAGAACACAGGGGGGGGAACTGAAGCTTTCTTT. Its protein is CASSENTGGGTEAFF.

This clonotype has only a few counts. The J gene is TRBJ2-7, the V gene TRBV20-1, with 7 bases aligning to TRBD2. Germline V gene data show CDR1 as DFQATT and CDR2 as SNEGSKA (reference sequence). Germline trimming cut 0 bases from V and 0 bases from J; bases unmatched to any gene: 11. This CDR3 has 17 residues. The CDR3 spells CSARDYGPGGSSYEQYF. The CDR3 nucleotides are TGCAGTGCTAGAGATTACGGCCCGGGAGGTTCCTCCTACGAGCAGTACTTC.